The 17 T cell receptor beta chains given below trace back to one sample, sequenced in a study of blood T cells in healthy people across ages. Next came a second PCR, run for roughly 6 to 11 cycles, which used a sample-barcoded 5' primer along with a J-beta primer mix. TCRdb reprocessed the 5' RACE reads via MiXCR and lists one record per CDR3 protein. The table includes 800,000 to 950,000 distinct CDR3 sequences, roughly 52% detected once. Material for sequencing was blood. The source of these receptors is a young man in good health.

J is TRBJ1-1 and V is TRBV5-1; 8 nucleotides line up with TRBD1. The CDR3 extends over 15 amino acids. J lost 6 bases, V lost 0 bases, and 7 bases had no gene match. Germline assignment: CDR1 SGHRS and CDR2 YFSETQ. The CDR3 sequence: CASSLDQGAEAEAFF. The CDR3, as DNA: TGCGCCAGCAGCTTGGATCAGGGGGCTGAGGCTGAAGCTTTCTTT.

The chain couples TRBV6-1 to TRBJ2-7; 7 nucleotides line up with TRBD2. Losses at the gene ends were 9 bases for V and 7 bases for J; bases not matched to a gene: 9. Germline V CDR1 and CDR2: MNHNS, SASEGT. This CDR3 region has 12 residues. The CDR3 is CASLGGRQEQYF. The CDR3 DNA reads TGTGCCAGTTTGGGAGGGCGACAGGAGCAGTACTTC.

This chain links TRBV10-3 with TRBJ2-4; weak D call: TRBD1 (5 bases). Matching the DNA end better, TRBJ2-7 makes the J call doubtful. The CDR3 is 12 residues long. The germline gives CDR1 ENHRY, CDR2 SYGVKD. CDR3 coding DNA: TGTGCCACCGAAGCAGACAGCTACGAGCAGTACTTC. Encoded protein: CATEADSYEQYF.

The chain recombines TRBV20-1 with TRBJ2-3, with a tentative D call TRBD2 (6 bases). The CDR3 length is 15 residues. The V end was cut by 0 bases, the J end by 3 bases, with 13 bases between. Germline CDR1 DFQATT, CDR2 SNEGSKA (reference sequence). CDR3 in amino acids: CSARESEGGTDTQYF. The CDR3 bases are TGCAGTGCTAGAGAATCGGAGGGAGGAACAGATACGCAGTATTTT.

The chain combines TRBV29-1 with TRBJ2-2, with 10 positions matching TRBD1. Unmatched junction bases numbered 7, after V lost 6 bases and J lost 3 bases. The CDR3 has 15 amino acids. Germline V gives CDR1 SQVTM, CDR2 ANQGSEA. This chain's CDR3 is CSVAPGQGYTGELFF. In DNA form, the CDR3 reads TGCAGCGTAGCCCCGGGACAGGGGTACACCGGGGAGCTGTTTTTT.

The chain combines TRBV20-1 with TRBJ2-7; D is undetermined. Germline-derived CDR1 and CDR2 are DFQATT and SNEGSKA (reference sequence). Trimming took off 0 bases at V and 3 bases at J, with 6 bases between the two ends. The CDR3 consists of 12 residues. The chain's CDR3 is CSARDTDYEQYF. CDR3 nucleotide sequence: TGCAGTGCTAGAGACACCGACTACGAGCAGTACTTC.

This clonotype was counted a few times. CDR3 nucleotide sequence: TGTGCCAGCAGTGTATCGCAGACAGCCCCGCCAGATACGCAGTATTTT. Its translation: CASSVSQTAPPDTQYF. V usage is TRBV2 and J usage is TRBJ2-3; D possibly corresponds to TRBD1 (5 bases). The V gene's germline CDR1 is SNHLY and CDR2 FYNNEI. Trimming removed 4 bases from V and 4 bases from J, with 18 bases in between. The CDR3 spans 16 residues.

With regard to this clonotype: Compared with germline, one end of the junction differs, possibly owing to a read error. The rearrangement links TRBV3-1 to TRBJ2-3, with a weak D call TRBD2 (5 bases). This CDR3 has 16 amino acids. In germline, CDR1 is LGHDT, CDR2 YNNKEL (reference sequence). The CDR3 nucleotides read TGTGCCGGCAGCCCGTGGAGCGGTTCAAGCACAGATACGCAGTATTTT. It translates to CAGSPWSGSSTDTQYF.

This clonotype has just a few counts. This sequence joins TRBV27 and TRBJ2-1, with D perhaps TRBD2 (6 bases). Germline-derived CDR1 and CDR2 are MNHEY and SMNVEV (reference sequence). The CDR3 consists of 17 residues. V shed 4 bases and J shed 0 bases, with 16 bases lying between them. CDR3: CASSSISSVSSYNEQFF. The CDR3, as DNA: TGTGCCAGCAGTTCCATTTCTAGCGTCTCCTCCTACAATGAGCAGTTCTTC.

The table lists this clonotype with a few counts. The gene calls are TRBV5-6 and TRBJ2-3, with D tentatively TRBD1 (6 bases). CDR3 length equals 16 residues. Germline V gives CDR1 SGHDT, CDR2 YYEEEE. V shed 1 base and J shed 0 bases, with 12 bases lying between them. The CDR3 DNA reads as TGTGCCAGCAGCTTGCTGGCAGGGGATAGCACAGATACGCAGTATTTT. Protein: CASSLLAGDSTDTQYF.

This clonotype has a handful of counts. The genes are TRBV29-1 and TRBJ2-1; D uncertain. Germline CDR1 SQVTM, CDR2 ANQGSEA. There are 11 residues in the CDR3. The germline V and J ends were trimmed by 4 bases and 8 bases, with 9 bases remaining between them. In DNA, the CDR3 is TGCAGCGTTGCTGTGGGCTATGAGCAGTTCTTC. This encodes CSVAVGYEQFF.

This clonotype was seen repeatedly, ten times or more. This rearrangement joins TRBV20-1 to TRBJ1-5, with D maybe TRBD1 (5 bases). The V and J ends lost 2 bases and 3 bases respectively, with 11 bases between them. The CDR3 has 14 residues. The V gene's germline CDR1 is DFQATT and CDR2 SNEGSKA (reference sequence). The chain's CDR3 is CSARSPGNNQPQHF. In DNA form, the CDR3 reads TGCAGTGCTAGAAGTCCAGGGAACAATCAGCCCCAGCATTTT.

The rearrangement links TRBV10-3 to TRBJ1-2; TRBD1 might be the D (6 bases). Germline-derived CDR1 and CDR2 are ENHRY and SYGVKD. This CDR3 has 13 amino acids. Trimming left V 3 bases short and J 8 bases short, with 13 bases between. CDR3 in amino acids: CAISDRGEGGYTF. Here the CDR3 DNA reads TGTGCCATCAGTGACAGGGGCGAGGGCGGCTACACCTTC.

The chain couples TRBV12-3 or TRBV12-4 to TRBJ1-2; 9 nucleotides line up with TRBD1. The CDR3 consists of 13 residues. J gave up 7 bases and V 7 bases, and 7 bases lay outside the gene matches. The CDR3 sequence: CASIAGQGGGYTF. CDR3 sequence (DNA): TGTGCCAGCATCGCGGGACAGGGAGGTGGCTACACCTTC.

The genes are TRBV5-6 and TRBJ2-5; unclear D gene. V was trimmed by 5 bases and J by 11 bases, leaving 25 bases between them. Germline V gives CDR1 SGHDT, CDR2 YYEEEE. This CDR3 has 15 residues. The CDR3 DNA sequence: TGTGCCAGCAGAAGACCTTCCTTAGCCTACAATGAGCAGTACTTC. This gives the protein CASRRPSLAYNEQYF.

The V call is TRBV29-1, the J call TRBJ2-7; D perhaps matches TRBD2 (5 bases). Per the germline V gene, CDR1 is SQVTM and CDR2 is ANQGSEA. The V end lost 3 bases, the J end lost 2 bases, and 11 bases lay between the germline ends. The CDR3 has 13 amino acids. The CDR3 DNA reads as TGCAGCGTTGAGCGGGTCGGGACCTACGAGCAGTACTTC. It encodes CSVERVGTYEQYF.

Only a few counts were recorded for this clonotype. J is TRBJ1-1 and V is TRBV29-1; D remains ambiguous. The length of the CDR3 is 12 residues. The germline gives CDR1 SQVTM, CDR2 ANQGSEA. V shed 5 bases and J shed 1 base, with 8 bases lying between them. DNA for the CDR3: TGCAGCGTTAAGTGGGAGAACACTGAAGCTTTCTTT. Residues: CSVKWENTEAFF.